Following are 9 T cell receptor beta chains from one sample sequenced in a study of blood T cell repertoires in COVID-19. Generated by immunoSEQ multiplex PCR, the TCRdb table keeps only in-frame clones and is missing some. The repertoire consists of fewer than 30,000 clones, with roughly 66% occurring once and the leading ten covering roughly 8%. The material sequenced was peripheral blood. These receptors came from a man aged 55 to 70 with active or convalescent COVID-19.

DNA of the CDR3: TGTGCCAGCACCGTGGACAGTTCTAATGGCTACACCTTC. This sequence encodes CASTVDSSNGYTF. The V gene is TRBV6-5, the J gene TRBJ1-2; weak D call: TRBD1 (6 bases). CDR3 length: 13 amino acids. Trimming pared 7 bases from V and 6 bases from J, leaving 15 bases between. In germline, CDR1 is MNHEY, CDR2 SVGAGI.

The V call is TRBV5-1, the J call TRBJ2-7, with TRBD1 identical over 8 bases. The J segment lost 0 bases and the V segment lost 0 bases, leaving 2 bases of the junction unmatched. The CDR3 length is 15 residues. The germline V gene has CDR1 SGHRS and CDR2 YFSETQ. Written as DNA, the CDR3 is TGCGCCAGCAGCTTGGGGACAGGGAGCTCCTACGAGCAGTACTTC. It yields the protein CASSLGTGSSYEQYF.

The chain links TRBV5-5 to TRBJ2-7; possible D gene TRBD1, 5 bases. Trimming removed 0 bases at V and 2 bases at J, with 12 bases between. CDR3 length: 15 amino acids. Germline assignment: CDR1 SGHKS and CDR2 YYEKEE (reference sequence). The CDR3 DNA follows: TGTGCCAGCAGCTTGGAGGGGCAGGCAGCCTACGAGCAGTACTTC. Protein sequence: CASSLEGQAAYEQYF.

This chain links TRBV7-2 with TRBJ2-3; TRBD2 is a possible D gene (6 bases). Trimming took off 4 bases at V and 2 bases at J, with 10 bases between the two ends. The CDR3 consists of 14 residues. Germline CDR1 reads SGHTA; CDR2 reads FQGNSA. This CDR3 reads CASSSGLITDTQYF. In nucleotides, the CDR3 is TGTGCCAGCAGCTCTGGACTAATCACAGATACGCAGTATTTT.

The V gene is TRBV9, the J gene TRBJ2-3; TRBD2 matches 12 bases. V lost 6 bases and J lost 4; bases outside the gene matches: 15. There are 18 residues in the CDR3. Germline V gives CDR1 SGDLS, CDR2 YYNGEE. The CDR3 nucleotides read TGTGCCAGCACCCTAGGGGCTAGCGGGAGGGGCCTACCAGATACGCAGTATTTT. Protein: CASTLGASGRGLPDTQYF.

The chain uses TRBV10-2 and TRBJ1-4; D gene uncertain. CDR3 length: 15 amino acids. The V and J ends lost 5 bases and 0 bases respectively, with 10 bases between them. The germline gives CDR1 WSHSY, CDR2 SAAADI. In DNA, the CDR3 is TGCGCCAGCAGTCGGGAGGTTGCAACTAATGAAAAACTGTTTTTT. Translation gives CASSREVATNEKLFF.

The genes are TRBV5-1 and TRBJ2-3, with 7 nucleotides matching TRBD2. Germline V lookup: CDR1 SGHRS, CDR2 YFSETQ. The J segment lost 4 bases and the V segment lost 2 bases, leaving 7 bases of the junction unmatched. The length of the CDR3 is 15 residues. For the CDR3, the DNA is TGCGCCAGCAGCTTCGGGGCGGGAGCGGCAGATACGCAGTATTTT. Amino acid sequence: CASSFGAGAADTQYF.

The V call is TRBV7-9, the J call TRBJ1-3; no reliable D call. The germline V gene has CDR1 SEHNR and CDR2 FQNEAQ (reference sequence). The ends were cut back, 11 bases at V and 0 bases at J, with 14 bases in the middle. The CDR3 consists of 14 residues. CDR3 in amino acids: CAARKSSSGNTIYF. CDR3 nucleotides: TGTGCCGCGAGAAAGTCGAGCTCTGGAAACACCATATATTTT.

This clone was seen a few times. This chain uses TRBV2 with TRBJ1-2; D is undetermined. The CDR3 covers 14 residues. Trimming left V 2 bases short and J 0 bases short, with 7 bases between. Per germline, CDR1 SNHLY and CDR2 FYNNEI. CDR3 residues: CASSEWQTNYGYTF. The CDR3 nucleotides are TGTGCCAGCAGTGAATGGCAAACTAACTATGGCTACACCTTC.